Sequencing of this TCR beta chain was carried out in a study of T cells after yellow fever vaccination. Whole-study context: The SMART-Seq v4 Ultra Low Input method served to prepare the low-cell-number fractions. Study outcomes and limitations: Repertoires obtained by FACS sorting could include abundant clonotypes that entered as contaminants from the bulk population. Post-booster reappearance was seen for most primary-vaccination clones (about 95% CD4, around 89% CD8).

Template switching with 5'RACE generated the TCR cDNA and added a universal primer site and UMIs. TCRdb passed the 5' RACE reads through MiXCR, listing each CDR3 protein once. The sample consists of more than 300,000 distinct CDR3 sequences, about 10% of them appearing once. In this sample, this clonotype turned up a few times. Its specificity is not known. The CDR3 is 17 amino acids. Germline V CDR1 and CDR2: SGHRS, YFSETQ. Unmatched junction bases numbered 8, after V lost 0 bases and J lost 4 bases. The sequence was collected from a man aged 18 to 29 who received the YFV17D yellow fever vaccine. V usage is TRBV5-1 and J usage is TRBJ2-2; 8 nucleotides line up with TRBD2. This specimen was CD4+ T cells sorted from PBMCs, taken 45 days after the yellow fever booster vaccination. The CDR3 nucleotides are TGCGCCAGCAGCTTGGCAGCGGGGGACGGGGGCACCGGGGAGCTGTTTTTT. This encodes CASSLAAGDGGTGELFF.